This is a list of T cell receptor beta chains from one sample in a study of regulatory T cells in long-lasting Graves disease. TCRdb processed the multiplex PCR reads anew with MiXCR; each CDR3 protein has one entry. This table holds more than 300,000 distinct CDR3 sequences, 12% found once. The data were also submitted as part of a second study, on T cells in Graves' hyperthyroidism and ophthalmopathy.

The sequencing here drew on peripheral blood mononuclear cells (PBMCs), taken at new diagnosis, from a patient treated with antithyroid drugs. The receptors originated from a young woman with Graves disease. CDR3s include the opening cysteine and the closing phenylalanine or tryptophan. The D gene is left open where the match is weak. Clone size is shown for a subset of rows, as once, few, many or a class of expanded clone.

>-|many|TRBJ2-1|TRBV28
TGTGCCAGCACCGGTGGGGGGCAGGGGGTGGGTGAGCAGTTCTTC
CASTGGGQGVGEQFF
>TRBD2|many|TRBJ2-5|TRBV28
TGTGCCAGCAGTTTAAGAGGAACTAGCGGAATAGAGACCCAGTACTTC
CASSLRGTSGIETQYF
>-|-|TRBJ2-1|TRBV29-1
TGCAGCGTTGAAGATCCTAGATGGACGATCAGCTCCTACAATGAGCAGTTCTTC
CSVEDPRWTISSYNEQFF
>TRBD2|many|TRBJ2-1|TRBV18
TGTGCCAGCTCACCGGTAGGGCTAGCGGGAGACCCCTCCTACAATGAGCAGTTCTTC
CASSPVGLAGDPSYNEQFF
>TRBD2|few|TRBJ2-1|TRBV20-1
TGCAGTGCGCCGGGACTAGCGGACTACAATGAGCAGTTCTTC
CSAPGLADYNEQFF
>TRBD1|-|TRBJ2-1|TRBV4-1
TGCGCCAGCAGCCATCTTAGAGACAGGGCTCCCTTTCCCAACTCCTACAATGAGCAGTTCTTC
CASSHLRDRAPFPNSYNEQFF
>TRBD2|-|TRBJ2-1|TRBV7-9
TGTGCCAGCAGCCCGAAGGCGGGCGGGAGAGGAGTCCCCTACAATGAGCAGCTCTTC
CASSPKAGGRGVPYNEQLF
>-|many|TRBJ2-2|TRBV27
TGTGCCAGCAGTTGGAGGGGGTCCAACACCGGGGAGCTGTTTTTT
CASSWRGSNTGELFF
>-|-|TRBJ1-1|TRBV12-3/TRBV12-4
TGTGCCAGCAACCAGCCGGGACAAAGGAACACTGAAGCTTTCTTT
CASNQPGQRNTEAFF
>-|many|TRBJ2-3|TRBV30
TGTGCCTGGAGCGTCGTAAGCCACACAGATACGCAGTATTTT
CAWSVVSHTDTQYF
>TRBD1|-|TRBJ2-7|TRBV29-1
TGCAGCGTTGCCGACAGGGAATCCTACGAGCAGTACTTC
CSVADRESYEQYF
>-|many|TRBJ1-5|TRBV30
TGTGCCTGGAGTCTTACGGGACCCAATCAGCCCCAGCATTTT
CAWSLTGPNQPQHF
>-|many|TRBJ1-2|TRBV2
TGTGCCAGCAGTGAAGCAGGCCGCGGCGGCTATGGCTACACCTTC
CASSEAGRGGYGYTF
>TRBD1|many|TRBJ2-1|TRBV28
TGTGCCAGCAGTTTTTTCGGGACAGGGGAATACAATGAGCAGTTCTTC
CASSFFGTGEYNEQFF
>TRBD1|many|TRBJ2-7|TRBV28
TGTGCCAGCAGTTTATACCCCAGGGGGACCTACGAGCAGTACTTC
CASSLYPRGTYEQYF
>TRBD1|many|TRBJ1-2|TRBV30
TGTGCCTGGAGTGTACGAGCCGGGACAGGCGGAGGGGGTACCTACACCTTC
CAWSVRAGTGGGGTYTF
>-|few|TRBJ1-1|TRBV7-9
TGTGCCAGCAGCTTAATGGGGCGGAACACTGAAGCTTTCTTT
CASSLMGRNTEAFF
>-|many|TRBJ2-1|TRBV29-1
TGCAGCGTTGTAAACAGACAGAATGAGCAGTTCTTC
CSVVNRQNEQFF
>-|many|TRBJ1-1|TRBV20-1
TGCAGTACCTACAGTTCCATGAACACTGAAGCTTTCTTT
CSTYSSMNTEAFF
>-|-|TRBJ1-2|TRBV29-1
TGCAGCGACGCGGACCTGAAGGGCTGTGGCTACACCTTC
CSDADLKGCGYTF
>-|-|TRBJ2-3|TRBV4-3
TGCGCCAGCAGCCAAGATAGTCGTCGCACGTACCGTCCAGATACGCAGTATTTT
CASSQDSRRTYRPDTQYF
>-|many|TRBJ1-6|TRBV11-2
TGTGCCAGCAGCTTAGGAGGGGAGAGGGATAATTCACCCCTCCACTTT
CASSLGGERDNSPLHF
>-|-|TRBJ1-1|TRBV2
TGTGCCAGCAGCCTAAAGAGGGGGGGCAACACTGAAGCTTTCTTT
CASSLKRGGNTEAFF
>-|-|TRBJ1-2|TRBV6-1
TGTGCCAGCAGTCTTCCCGGGCCAGGGGCCGGCTACACCTTC
CASSLPGPGAGYTF
>TRBD2|-|TRBJ2-5|TRBV7-2
TGTGCCAGCAGCTTAGATCTTGGGGCTAGCGGGAGTTTGGAGACCCAGTACTTC
CASSLDLGASGSLETQYF
>TRBD1|many|TRBJ1-1|TRBV5-1
TGCGCCAGCAGCTTTCGGGACAGGGGGTCAAGGAACACTGAAGCTTTCTTT
CASSFRDRGSRNTEAFF
>-|many|TRBJ2-2|TRBV3-1
TGTGCCAGCAGCCAAAACAGGCCCGGGGAGCTGTTTTTT
CASSQNRPGELFF
>-|-|TRBJ2-1|TRBV7-9
TGCGCCAGCAGCCAAGAGGGGCCCCCCTACAATGAGCAGTTCTTC
CASSQEGPPYNEQFF
>-|many|TRBJ2-3|TRBV11-2
TGTGCCAGCAGCTGGGCGGGGTCCACAGATACGCAGTATTTT
CASSWAGSTDTQYF
>-|-|TRBJ1-3|TRBV19
TGTGCCAGTACCCCAAGGCACAGTATCTCTGGAAACACCATATATTTT
CASTPRHSISGNTIYF
>TRBD1|-|TRBJ1-1|TRBV9
TGTGCCAGCAGCCCCAGGGGGTCCTCTGACGAAGCTTTCTTT
CASSPRGSSDEAFF
>-|-|TRBJ2-2|TRBV18
TGTGCCAGCTCACCACCGGCGACTAGAGACACCGGGGAGCTGTTTTTT
CASSPPATRDTGELFF
>-|many|TRBJ2-1|TRBV24-1
TGTGCCACCAGTGTCCTAAGCGGAGGGACCTACAATGAGCAGTTCTTC
CATSVLSGGTYNEQFF
>-|many|TRBJ1-1|TRBV6-5
TGTGCCAGCAGTTACGACAGCCCCGGGAACACTGAAGCTTTCTTT
CASSYDSPGNTEAFF
>-|few|TRBJ2-7|TRBV19
TGTGCCAGTAGTATCCGGGGCGGCAATACCTACGAGCAGTACTTC
CASSIRGGNTYEQYF
>-|many|TRBJ1-5|TRBV20-1
TGCAGTGCTTTCACCGGGGGATGGGGCAATCAGCCCCAGCATTTT
CSAFTGGWGNQPQHF
>-|-|TRBJ1-1|TRBV12-3/TRBV12-4
TGTGCCAGCAGTTCTAGACCCGGGATTGAAGCTCTCTTT
CASSSRPGIEALF
>TRBD2|few|TRBJ2-1|TRBV19
TGTGCCAGTAGTCTAGCGGGCCTACTCGGGAATGAGCAGTTCTTC
CASSLAGLLGNEQFF
>-|many|TRBJ1-5|TRBV11-2
TGTGCCAGCAGCTTAGCTCCTCGAGGGCAGCCCCAGCATTTT
CASSLAPRGQPQHF
>TRBD2|-|TRBJ2-5|TRBV5-6
TGTGCCAGCAGCCCCCTAGCGGGGGGGCCTAGGGAAGCCAATGAGCAGTACTTC
CASSPLAGGPREANEQYF
>-|many|TRBJ2-3|TRBV6-2/TRBV6-3
TGTGCCAGCAGTTACGGGAATTGGGGCACAGATACGCAGTATTTT
CASSYGNWGTDTQYF
>-|many|TRBJ1-1|TRBV12-3/TRBV12-4
TGTGCCAGCAGTTTAACGTCGTCCGAACCTGAAGCTTTCTTT
CASSLTSSEPEAFF
>-|-|TRBJ1-2|TRBV2
TGTGCCAGCACCCCGGACCCAGCTAACTATGGCTACACCTTC
CASTPDPANYGYTF